These 19 T cell receptor beta chains were all obtained from the same sample, sequenced in a study of blood T cell repertoires in COVID-19. The assay was immunoSEQ multiplex PCR, and TCRdb's table has in-frame clones only and misses some. The sample yields 360,000 or so clones, 83% seen once. Sequenced material: PBMCs or T cells enriched from blood (not recorded which). Every receptor here comes from a woman between 50 and 59 years old who had recovered from COVID-19.

The CDR3 sequence: CASIQPGTGNSPLHF. The CDR3 DNA sequence: TGTGCCAGCATCCAACCCGGGACTGGGAATTCACCCCTCCACTTT. The rearrangement joins TRBV2 to TRBJ1-6; maybe TRBD1 (5 bases). Germline CDR1 SNHLY, CDR2 FYNNEI. The V end lost 7 bases, the J end lost 7 bases, and 17 bases lay between the germline ends. The CDR3 length is 15 residues.

The sample holds one count of this clone. The chain couples TRBV11-3 to TRBJ2-7; D might be TRBD1 (6 bases). This CDR3 comprises 15 residues. V lost 0 bases, J lost 1 base, and 10 bases lay in between. Germline V gene data show CDR1 as SGHNT and CDR2 as YENEEA. CDR3 loop: CASSLDLDSSYEQYF. CDR3 DNA sequence: TGTGCCAGCAGCTTAGATCTGGACAGTTCCTACGAGCAGTACTTC.

The V gene is TRBV29-1, the J gene TRBJ2-3; 8 nucleotides match TRBD2. The CDR3 sequence is 12 residues long. Germline V gives CDR1 SQVTM, CDR2 ANQGSEA. With V trimmed by 4 bases and J by 6 bases, 3 bases remained unmatched. Here the CDR3 reads CSVAGLVDTQYF. In nucleotides, the CDR3 is TGCAGCGTTGCGGGACTAGTGGATACGCAGTATTTT.

The gene calls are TRBV7-3 and TRBJ2-1; 10 bases are shared with TRBD2. This CDR3 region has 16 residues. Trimming at V came to 2 bases and at J to 3 bases, leaving 4 bases not matched to a gene. Germline CDR1 and CDR2: SGHTA and FQGTGA. The CDR3 DNA is TGTGCCAGCAGCTTACTAGCGGGAGCCGGCTACAATGAGCAGTTCTTC. Its protein product is CASSLLAGAGYNEQFF.

J is TRBJ1-4 and V is TRBV6-2 or TRBV6-3; 7 bases are shared with TRBD1. The CDR3 totals 16 residues. Trimming at V came to 2 bases and at J to 5 bases, leaving 8 bases not matched to a gene. CDR1 is MNHEY and CDR2 is SVGEGT in the germline V gene. This CDR3 is CASSYPRTGENEKLFF. CDR3 nucleotides: TGTGCCAGCAGTTACCCCAGGACAGGCGAGAATGAAAAACTGTTTTTT.

The chain links TRBV6-5 to TRBJ1-5, with D tentatively TRBD1 (5 bases). V lost 0 bases and J 6 bases, leaving 9 bases between the germline ends. The CDR3 contains 14 residues. CDR1 and CDR2 from the germline V gene are MNHEY and SVGAGI. The chain's CDR3 is CASSYSTGGQPQHF. As DNA, the CDR3 is TGTGCCAGCAGTTACTCTACCGGGGGTCAGCCCCAGCATTTT.

The chain is built from TRBV2 and TRBJ2-1; maybe TRBD2 (6 bases). Germline V gene lookup returns CDR1 SNHLY and CDR2 FYNNEI. The CDR3 covers 17 residues. V was shortened by 8 bases and J by 0 bases, with 20 bases between the two germline ends. The CDR3 here is CASWSGGADSSYNEQFF. The CDR3 DNA reads as TGTGCCAGCTGGAGTGGAGGGGCAGACAGCTCCTACAATGAGCAGTTCTTC.

The V and J genes are TRBV6-6 and TRBJ1-3; unclear D gene. Deletions cut 5 bases from V and 8 bases from J, with 13 bases between. The CDR3 sequence is 13 residues long. In germline, CDR1 is MNHNY, CDR2 SVGAGI (reference sequence). Written as DNA, the CDR3 is TGTGCCAGCAGTCCTTCGACTCGGGACACCATATATTTT. Amino acid sequence: CASSPSTRDTIYF.

This chain links TRBV7-9 with TRBJ1-3; possible D gene TRBD1, 6 bases. Per germline, CDR1 SEHNR and CDR2 FQNEAQ (reference sequence). V was clipped by 0 bases and J by 1 base, with 10 bases between them. This CDR3 contains 16 residues. CDR3 amino acids: CASSLAGAPSGNTIYF. The CDR3 DNA sequence: TGTGCCAGCAGCTTAGCGGGGGCGCCTTCTGGAAACACCATATATTTT.

The genes are TRBV2 and TRBJ2-4; 7 bases are a match to TRBD2. The CDR3 has 14 residues. Germline V gives CDR1 SNHLY, CDR2 FYNNEI. J was trimmed by 7 bases and V by 4 bases; bases with no gene match: 7. In nucleotides, the CDR3 is TGTGCCAGCAGTGGGACTAGGCCGGGGAACATTCAGTACTTC. Translating gives CASSGTRPGNIQYF. The variable domain in full, with the rest retrieved from reference TRBV2 and TRBJ2-4, is EPEVTQTPSHQVTQMGQEVILRCVPISNHLYFYWYRQILGQKVEFLVSFYNNEISEKSEIFDDQFSVERPDGSNFTLKIRSTKLEDSAMYFCASSGTRPGNIQYFGAGTRLSVL.

V usage is TRBV6-1 and J usage is TRBJ1-2; D is undetermined. The germline gives CDR1 MNHNS, CDR2 SASEGT. V was pared by 3 bases and J by 5 bases, with 13 bases between. The CDR3 is 14 residues long. In DNA, the CDR3 is TGTGCCAGCAGTGAGGGAGACTATAGATATGGCTACACCTTC. Amino acid sequence: CASSEGDYRYGYTF.

V is TRBV24-1 and J is TRBJ2-5, with TRBD1 matching 7 bases. The CDR3 length is 13 residues. The trim removed 9 bases at V and 4 bases at J, leaving 7 bases unmatched. The germline CDR1 and CDR2 sequences are KGHDR and SFDVKD. The CDR3: CATAETGRETQYF. CDR3 in DNA: TGTGCCACCGCGGAGACAGGGAGAGAGACCCAGTACTTC.

V is TRBV7-9 and J is TRBJ2-5; TRBD2 is a possible D gene (5 bases). V dropped 5 bases and J dropped 5 bases, with 12 bases sitting between them. CDR3 length: 13 residues. Germline CDR1 and CDR2: SEHNR and FQNEAQ (reference sequence). The chain's CDR3 is CASSRVGAETQYF. The CDR3 region has the DNA TGTGCCAGCAGCCGAGTGGGAGCCGAGACCCAGTACTTC.

J is TRBJ1-3 and V is TRBV27; D gene ambiguous. V was trimmed by 5 bases and J by 4 bases, leaving 9 bases between them. This CDR3 has 13 residues. Germline V CDR1 and CDR2: MNHEY, SMNVEV (reference sequence). The CDR3 sequence: CASSEAVGNTIYF. DNA of the CDR3: TGTGCCAGCAGTGAGGCCGTCGGAAACACCATATATTTT.

The sample holds a few counts of this clone. V gene TRBV7-2 combines with J gene TRBJ2-7, with 14 bases aligning to TRBD2. Per the germline V gene, CDR1 is SGHTA and CDR2 is FQGNSA. The CDR3 spans 15 residues. V gave up 4 bases and J gave up 6 bases; unmatched junction bases: 5. CDR3 amino acids: CASSSGTSGSGEQYF. In DNA form, the CDR3 reads TGTGCCAGCAGCTCCGGGACTAGCGGGAGTGGCGAGCAGTACTTC.

The rearrangement links TRBV19 to TRBJ1-5; no firm D call. In germline, CDR1 is LNHDA, CDR2 SQIVND (reference sequence). There are 13 residues in the CDR3. V was shortened by 4 bases and J by 4 bases, with 8 bases between the two germline ends. CDR3: CASSTSQNQPQHF. The CDR3 bases are TGTGCCAGTAGTACAAGCCAAAATCAGCCCCAGCATTTT.

V and J are TRBV11-2 and TRBJ2-7; no definite D call. The V gene lost 2 bases and the J gene lost 3 bases, with 14 bases spanning the gap. The germline gives CDR1 SGHAT, CDR2 FQNNGV. The length of the CDR3 is 15 residues. CDR3 protein: CASSLSTVPLYEQYF. The DNA of the CDR3 is TGTGCCAGCAGCTTATCTACGGTGCCCCTCTACGAGCAGTACTTC.

The rearrangement links TRBV5-4 to TRBJ1-2; D perhaps matches TRBD1 (6 bases). CDR3 size: 13 residues. V was trimmed by 4 bases and J by 2 bases, leaving 9 bases between them. CDR1 is SGHNT and CDR2 is YYREEE in the germline V gene (reference sequence). The CDR3 reads CASSRQENYGYTF. The DNA of the CDR3 is TGTGCCAGCAGCAGACAGGAGAACTATGGCTACACCTTC.

This chain connects TRBV10-3 to TRBJ2-7; TRBD1 is a possible D gene (5 bases). V lost 2 bases and J lost 6, with 11 bases in between. This CDR3 has 13 residues. From germline, CDR1 is ENHRY and CDR2 SYGVKD. The CDR3 DNA reads as TGTGCCATCAGTGAGCAGCAGGGCGGCGAGCAGTACTTC. It translates to CAISEQQGGEQYF.